The 10 T cell receptor beta chains below were found in one sample sequenced in a study of T cell responses to AZD1222 COVID-19 vaccine. TCRdb's copy holds only in-frame clones and misses some; the assay was immunoSEQ multiplex PCR. The sample includes tens of thousands of clones, 88% seen only once; the top ten take approximately 4.5%. The sample consisted of peripheral blood, taken on day 0 of MenACWY control vaccination. The receptors were gathered from an adult in good health.

The chain links TRBV11-2 to TRBJ2-7; 9 bases line up with TRBD1. The germline CDR1 and CDR2 sequences are SGHAT and FQNNGV. V dropped 5 bases and J dropped 3; count of bases not matched to a gene: 8. This CDR3 spans 15 amino acids. The CDR3 spells CASSAGQGRFYEQYF. The CDR3 DNA follows: TGTGCCAGCAGCGCCGGACAGGGGAGGTTCTACGAGCAGTACTTC.

In its sample, this clone was seen once. This chain links TRBV19 with TRBJ2-2; weak D call: TRBD1 (6 bases). The CDR3 sequence is 16 residues long. In germline, CDR1 is LNHDA, CDR2 SQIVND (reference sequence). V was pared by 2 bases and J by 5 bases, with 15 bases between. The chain's CDR3 is CASSIRGQGRTGELFF. DNA for the CDR3: TGTGCCAGTAGTATAAGAGGGCAGGGGCGGACCGGGGAGCTGTTTTTT.

CDR3 DNA: TGTGCCAGCAGGAGAACCGGGACCCTTCAAGAGACCCAGTACTTC. Translation gives CASRRTGTLQETQYF. The gene calls are TRBV6-5 and TRBJ2-5; the D call may be TRBD1 or TRBD2 (5 bases each). Germline V gene data show CDR1 as MNHEY and CDR2 as SVGAGI. Between the trimmed V and J ends, which lost 6 bases and 2 bases, there was a span of 16 bases. The CDR3 is made up of 15 amino acids.

The CDR3: CASSPLAGALDTQYF. CDR3 in DNA: TGTGCCAGTAGTCCCCTAGCGGGAGCCTTAGATACGCAGTATTTT. V usage is TRBV19 and J usage is TRBJ2-3; 10 bases line up with TRBD2. Losses at the gene ends were 5 bases for V and 5 bases for J; bases not matched to a gene: 7. The CDR3 is made up of 15 amino acids. The germline V gene encodes CDR1 LNHDA and CDR2 SQIVND (reference sequence).

The chain uses TRBV10-2 and TRBJ2-7, with 9 bases fitting TRBD2. The ends lost 0 bases at V and 0 bases at J; junction bases unmatched: 6. The CDR3 sequence is 17 residues long. Germline CDR1 reads WSHSY; CDR2 reads SAAADI. CDR3 in DNA: TGCGCCAGCAGTGAGTCGAATATGGGACTAGCCTCCTACGAGCAGTACTTC. Amino acids: CASSESNMGLASYEQYF.

V usage is TRBV27 and J usage is TRBJ2-6; 8 positions agree with TRBD1. In germline, CDR1 is MNHEY, CDR2 SMNVEV (reference sequence). CDR3 length: 18 residues. V lost 7 bases, J lost 0 bases, and 11 bases stayed unmatched. CDR3 region: CASNPLGQDSSGANVLTF. The CDR3 DNA reads as TGTGCCAGCAACCCCCTGGGACAGGATAGCTCTGGGGCCAACGTCCTGACTTTC.

The genes are TRBV19 and TRBJ2-7; D ambiguous. The germline gives CDR1 LNHDA, CDR2 SQIVND (reference sequence). The length of the CDR3 is 16 residues. Between the trimmed V and J ends, which lost 5 bases and 1 base, there was a span of 18 bases. The CDR3 DNA sequence: TGTGCCAGTAGTGGACGCCAGGCCACTGATTCCTACGAGCAGTACTTC. As protein: CASSGRQATDSYEQYF. Full variable domain (rest looked up from reference TRBV19 and TRBJ2-7): DGGITQSPKYLFRKEGQNVTLSCEQNLNHDAMYWYRQDPGQGLRLIYYSQIVNDFQKGDIAEGYSVSREKKESFPLTVTSAQKNPTAFYLCASSGRQATDSYEQYFGPGTRLTVT.

The chain uses TRBV7-8 and TRBJ1-1; 7 bases align to TRBD1. This CDR3 comprises 14 residues. Trimming at V came to 5 bases and at J to 1 base, leaving 4 bases not matched to a gene. Germline CDR1 and CDR2: SGHVS and FQNEAQ. Here the CDR3 reads CASSATGTNTEAFF. Written as DNA, the CDR3 is TGTGCCAGCAGCGCGACAGGGACGAACACTGAAGCTTTCTTT. The variable domain in full, with the rest retrieved from reference TRBV7-8 and TRBJ1-1, is GAGVSQSPRYKVAKRGQDVALRCDPISGHVSLFWYQQALGQGPEFLTYFQNEAQLDKSGLPSDRFFAERPEGSVSTLKIQRTQQEDSAVYLCASSATGTNTEAFFGQGTRLTVV.

This chain connects TRBV20-1 to TRBJ2-7, with D hard to call. The CDR3 covers 16 residues. Trimming cost V 3 bases and J 0 bases, with 18 bases left between them. From germline, CDR1 is DFQATT and CDR2 SNEGSKA (reference sequence). CDR3 nucleotide sequence: TGCAGTGCTAGTCCCCCCGGAACTCATAGCTCCTACGAGCAGTACTTC. Its translation: CSASPPGTHSSYEQYF.

The J gene is TRBJ2-5, the V gene TRBV6-5; TRBD1 is a possible D gene (6 bases). Trimming removed 6 bases at V and 2 bases at J, with 10 bases between. The CDR3 loop spans 13 amino acids. CDR1 MNHEY and CDR2 SVGAGI come from the germline V gene. The DNA for the CDR3 is TGTGCCAGCAGGCCGACAGGACAAGAGACCCAGTACTTC. Its translation: CASRPTGQETQYF.